This T cell receptor beta chain was obtained from a study of blood T cell repertoires in COVID-19. Study-wide background: The samples span acute and convalescent COVID-19 from the United States, Italy and Spain.

As handled by the study authors: For nucleated cells, counts were estimated from reference gene primer amplification. Clones were read by immunoSEQ multiplex PCR, and TCRdb kept only the in-frame ones, dropping some. V and J calls and clone size are given by that table; D and trimming were obtained from the DNA. Of about 130,000 clones listed, 70% to 90% are singletons. With 1 base removed from V and 7 bases from J, the gap between germline ends came to 8 bases. This CDR3 spans 12 amino acids. Germline V CDR1 and CDR2: SGHRS, YFSETQ. The sequenced material came from peripheral blood. The chain carries TRBV5-1 and TRBJ1-2, with D tentatively TRBD1 (6 bases). The receptor's source is a human donor in a cohort sampled during active COVID-19. CDR3 residues: CASSLPGVGYTF. DNA for the CDR3: TGCGCCAGCAGCTTGCCAGGGGTTGGCTACACCTTC. Together with reference TRBV5-1 and TRBJ1-2, the CDR3 gives the full variable domain: KAGVTQTPRYLIKTRGQQVTLSCSPISGHRSVSWYQQTPGQGLQFLFEYFSETQRNKGNFPGRFSGRQFSNSRSEMNVSTLELGDSALYLCASSLPGVGYTFGSGTRLTVV.